The 20 T cell receptor beta chains reported below all come from one sample, sequenced in a study of beta chain features in type 1 diabetes. Reverse transcription of all isolated RNA meant that expressed TCRB transcripts were sequenced. TCRdb keeps only in-frame clones here, not all; method: immunoSEQ multiplex PCR. The repertoire consists of a few hundred thousand clones, with approximately 11% occurring once and the leading ten covering over 0.015%. Specimen: naive CD4+ T cells from blood. These receptors came from a woman aged 25 to 45 in good health.

This clone was found a few times. The rearrangement uses TRBV29-1 and TRBJ2-5; 10 bases map to TRBD2. From germline, CDR1 is SQVTM and CDR2 ANQGSEA. The trim removed 4 bases at V and 5 bases at J, leaving 7 bases unmatched. This CDR3 comprises 14 residues. The DNA of the CDR3 is TGCAGCGTTGTACCTAGCGGGAGAGGGGAGACCCAGTACTTC. This codes for CSVVPSGRGETQYF.

The chain links TRBV7-2 to TRBJ2-7, with D possibly TRBD1 on 8 matching bases. The germline V and J ends were trimmed by 7 bases and 4 bases, with 17 bases remaining between them. Germline CDR1 reads SGHTA; CDR2 reads FQGNSA. The CDR3 sequence is 14 residues long. CDR3 sequence (DNA): TGTGCCAGCAACCCAACAGGGGGGGGTTACGAGCAGTACTTC. Amino acid sequence: CASNPTGGGYEQYF.

This clone was observed a handful of times. J is TRBJ1-5 and V is TRBV7-9; unclear D gene. The CDR3 spans 16 residues. Deletions cut 5 bases from V and 0 bases from J, with 14 bases between. The V gene's germline CDR1 is SEHNR and CDR2 FQNEAQ (reference sequence). CDR3 in DNA: TGTGCCAGCAGCCGGGAAAGGTTCCATAGCAATCAGCCCCAGCATTTT. This sequence encodes CASSRERFHSNQPQHF.

This clone showed up just a few times. V and J are TRBV27 and TRBJ2-2; the match to TRBD1 covers 9 bases. Germline V gene lookup returns CDR1 MNHEY and CDR2 SMNVEV (reference sequence). The CDR3 length is 16 residues. V was clipped by 6 bases and J by 4 bases; unmatched bases: 9. Written as DNA, the CDR3 is TGTGCCAGCAGCGCACAGGGGGCCCGAACCACCGGGGAGCTGTTTTTT. Translating gives CASSAQGARTTGELFF.

This sequence joins TRBV18 and TRBJ2-7, with 9 nucleotides matching TRBD1. The CDR3 has 15 residues. V lost 6 bases, J lost 4 bases, and 10 bases stayed unmatched. Looked up from germline, CDR1 is KGHSH and CDR2 is LQKENI. Here the CDR3 reads CASSHPGTGTYEQYF. CDR3 coding DNA: TGTGCCAGCTCTCATCCCGGGACAGGGACTTACGAGCAGTACTTC.

There are a few counts of this clone. The chain recombines TRBV28 with TRBJ2-1, with 10 bases fitting TRBD2. The V and J ends lost 5 bases and 10 bases, in that order; junction bases with no gene match: 5. The germline gives CDR1 MDHEN, CDR2 SYDVKM. The CDR3 contains 13 residues. CDR3 region: CASSRSGRDEQFF. The CDR3 DNA reads as TGTGCCAGCAGTAGAAGCGGGAGGGACGAGCAGTTCTTC.

The chain combines TRBV6-5 with TRBJ1-2; D uncertain. V was clipped by 6 bases and J by 3 bases, with 11 bases between them. The CDR3 runs to 13 residues. Germline loops: CDR1 MNHEY, CDR2 SVGAGI. Here the CDR3 reads CASRTGGDYGYTF. As DNA, the CDR3 is TGTGCCAGCAGGACGGGCGGGGACTATGGCTACACCTTC.

This sequence joins TRBV7-8 and TRBJ2-1, with 9 bases matching TRBD2. Germline CDR1 and CDR2: SGHVS and FQNEAQ. This CDR3 is 15 amino acids long. The trim removed 3 bases at V and 8 bases at J, leaving 8 bases unmatched. The CDR3 nucleotides are TGTGCCAGCAGCTTGGATAGCGGGAGTTGGGATGAGCAGTTCTTC. Amino acid sequence: CASSLDSGSWDEQFF.

For this clone: The sample carries other DNA sequences with the same CDR3. This chain's CDR3 is CASSLSGRGTDTQYF. The CDR3 nucleotides are TGTGCCAGCAGCTTATCCGGGAGGGGCACAGATACGCAGTATTTT. The rearrangement uses TRBV7-2 and TRBJ2-3, with TRBD2 identical over 8 bases. J lost 1 base, V lost 2 bases, and 2 bases had no gene match. Germline CDR1 SGHTA, CDR2 FQGNSA. The CDR3 is made up of 15 amino acids.

DNA for the CDR3: TGTGCCAGCAGCTTAGGGGGGACAGGGGATCGAGAGACCCAGTACTTC. Its translation is CASSLGGTGDRETQYF. The V gene is TRBV7-3, the J gene TRBJ2-5; 10 bases line up with TRBD1. The V segment lost 2 bases and the J segment 4 bases; nucleotides outside the gene matches: 7. The CDR3 is 16 residues long. Germline V gives CDR1 SGHTA, CDR2 FQGTGA.

This clone has only a few counts. This chain links TRBV5-6 with TRBJ2-1; tentatively, D is TRBD2 (5 bases). Germline V gene lookup returns CDR1 SGHDT and CDR2 YYEEEE. The V and J ends lost 2 bases and 8 bases respectively, with 11 bases between them. The CDR3 spans 13 residues. CDR3 coding DNA: TGTGCCAGCAGCTTCGGGATTCGAGATGAGCAGTTCTTC. Translating it yields CASSFGIRDEQFF.

The chain uses TRBV25-1 and TRBJ1-5, with D unresolved. The CDR3 is 16 amino acids. Trimming left V 6 bases short and J 0 bases short, with 15 bases between. CDR1 is MGHDK, CDR2 SYGVNS, per germline. The CDR3 nucleotides are TGTGCCAGCAGAGTCCCGGCCAGGAATAGCAATCAGCCCCAGCATTTT. It encodes CASRVPARNSNQPQHF.

The chain combines TRBV11-1 with TRBJ2-3, with TRBD2 identical over 8 bases. The CDR3 has 16 amino acids. CDR1 and CDR2 (germline): SGHAT, FQDESV (reference sequence). Losses at the gene ends were 2 bases for V and 1 base for J; bases not matched to a gene: 5. CDR3 coding DNA: TGTGCCAGCAGCTTAACGGGAGGGCTCCGCACAGATACGCAGTATTTT. This sequence encodes CASSLTGGLRTDTQYF.

This rearrangement joins TRBV27 to TRBJ2-7, with TRBD1 identical over 8 bases. Per the germline V gene, CDR1 is MNHEY and CDR2 is SMNVEV (reference sequence). The CDR3 has 16 residues. Unmatched junction bases numbered 12, after V lost 5 bases and J lost 3 bases. The CDR3, as DNA: TGTGCCAGCAGTCTCGGCAGGGGGCGAAACGGCTACGAGCAGTACTTC. Translation: CASSLGRGRNGYEQYF.

The J gene is TRBJ2-1, the V gene TRBV7-9; D perhaps matches TRBD2 (7 bases). Trimming took 0 bases from V and 9 from J, leaving 12 bases between them. Germline V gene sequence: CDR1 SEHNR, CDR2 FQNEAQ (reference sequence). This CDR3 comprises 14 residues. The CDR3 coding sequence is TGTGCCAGCAGCTTAGCTGGGGGGGGCGGTGAGCAGTTCTTC. This gives the protein CASSLAGGGGEQFF. The full variable domain, completed using reference TRBV7-9 and TRBJ2-1, is DTGVSQNPRHKITKRGQNVTFRCDPISEHNRLYWYRQTLGQGPEFLTYFQNEAQLEKSRLLSDRFSAERPKGSFSTLEIQRTEQGDSAMYLCASSLAGGGGEQFFGPGTRLTVL.

In its sample, this clone was seen a few times. Germline and junction disagree at one end, which may indicate a read error. The chain has TRBV7-7 and TRBJ2-5; 7 bases map to TRBD1. Germline V lookup: CDR1 SSHAT, CDR2 FNYEAQ (reference sequence). The CDR3 has 15 amino acids. In DNA, the CDR3 is TGTGCTAGCAGCTTAGGGGGCGTAGAAAGAGAGACCCAGTACTTC. Translated, it gives CASSLGGVERETQYF.

CDR3 protein: CASSGRGADTQYF. The CDR3 nucleotides read TGTGCCAGCAGCGGACGCGGGGCAGATACGCAGTATTTT. The rearrangement joins TRBV7-3 to TRBJ2-3, with TRBD2 as a possible D gene (6 bases). Trimming pared 5 bases from V and 4 bases from J, leaving 10 bases between. The CDR3 runs to 13 residues. Germline V gene sequence: CDR1 SGHTA, CDR2 FQGTGA. Full variable domain (outside the CDR3, taken from reference TRBV7-3 and TRBJ2-3): GAGVSQTPSNKVTEKGKYVELRCDPISGHTALYWYRQSLGQGPEFLIYFQGTGAADDSGLPNDRFFAVRPEGSVSTLKIQRTERGDSAVYLCASSGRGADTQYFGPGTRLTVL.

This clone was counted once. The chain joins TRBV5-1 to TRBJ2-5, with 9 bases fitting TRBD2. Per the germline V gene, CDR1 is SGHRS and CDR2 is YFSETQ. J lost 0 bases, V lost 2 bases, and 5 bases had no gene match. The CDR3 runs 16 residues. CDR3: CASSLQAGGNQETQYF. The CDR3, as DNA: TGCGCCAGCAGCTTACAGGCGGGAGGGAACCAAGAGACCCAGTACTTC.

This rearrangement joins TRBV28 to TRBJ1-1; D ambiguous. Germline V gene lookup returns CDR1 MDHEN and CDR2 SYDVKM. The CDR3 is made up of 14 amino acids. Trimming cost V 6 bases and J 2 bases, with 13 bases left between them. For the CDR3, the DNA is TGTGCCAGCAGCCAGCCCCCGGGAAACACTGAAGCTTTCTTT. It specifies CASSQPPGNTEAFF.

The chain employs TRBV28 and TRBJ2-2, with TRBD1 identical over 7 bases. The ends lost 3 bases at V and 1 base at J; junction bases unmatched: 8. CDR1 MDHEN and CDR2 SYDVKM come from the germline V gene. This CDR3 spans 17 amino acids. The CDR3 reads CASSFPQGVLNTGELFF. In nucleotides, the CDR3 is TGTGCCAGCAGTTTCCCTCAGGGGGTGCTGAACACCGGGGAGCTGTTTTTT. Filled out from reference TRBV28 and TRBJ2-2, the complete variable domain reads DVKVTQSSRYLVKRTGEKVFLECVQDMDHENMFWYRQDPGLGLRLIYFSYDVKMKEKGDIPEGYSVSREKKERFSLILESASTNQTSMYLCASSFPQGVLNTGELFFGEGSRLTVL.